Listed below are T cell receptor beta chains from one sample, sequenced in a study of blood T cell repertoires in COVID-19. This table comes from immunoSEQ multiplex PCR, and its TCRdb copy is limited to in-frame clones, with some not included. Of approximately 530,000 clones listed, 85% to 90% are singletons. Input material: peripheral blood. These receptors all come from a woman between 50 and 59 years old with COVID-19, enrolled during active disease. Both conserved end residues are part of each CDR3. The order of the fields is V gene, clone size, J gene, D gene, CDR3 protein, CDR3 DNA. The D gene is left open where the match is weak. Some rows mark clone size as missing; the rest say once, few, many or name a class of expanded clone.

V gene: TRBV9; clone size: many; J gene: TRBJ2-1; D gene: TRBD2; CDR3 protein: CASSVEGLAGPYNEQFF; CDR3 DNA: TGTGCCAGCAGCGTAGAGGGACTAGCGGGGCCCTACAATGAGCAGTTCTTC
V gene: TRBV19; clone size: -; J gene: TRBJ2-5; D gene: TRBD2; CDR3 protein: CASSGTSGPLYF; CDR3 DNA: TGTGCCAGTAGTGGGACTAGCGGGCCTCTGTACTTC
V gene: TRBV28; clone size: -; J gene: TRBJ2-7; D gene: TRBD2; CDR3 protein: CASRPSLGGSYEQYF; CDR3 DNA: TGTGCCAGCAGGCCTTCATTGGGAGGGTCCTACGAGCAGTACTTC
V gene: TRBV6-6; clone size: -; J gene: TRBJ1-5; D gene: -; CDR3 protein: CASSYGRSFSNQPQHF; CDR3 DNA: TGTGCCAGCAGTTACGGGCGCAGTTTTAGCAATCAGCCCCAGCATTTT
V gene: TRBV4-1; clone size: -; J gene: TRBJ1-6; D gene: TRBD1; CDR3 protein: CASSQDRDRVNNSPLHF; CDR3 DNA: TGCGCCAGCAGCCAAGATCGTGACAGGGTAAACAATTCACCCCTCCACTTT
V gene: TRBV5-1; clone size: -; J gene: TRBJ1-2; D gene: TRBD1; CDR3 protein: CASSVRDRYGYTF; CDR3 DNA: TGCGCCAGCAGCGTCCGGGACAGATATGGCTACACCTTC
V gene: TRBV6-5; clone size: once; J gene: TRBJ2-7; D gene: TRBD2; CDR3 protein: CATLAGGPPYEQYF; CDR3 DNA: TGTGCCACCCTAGCGGGGGGGCCCCCCTACGAGCAGTACTTC
V gene: TRBV28; clone size: -; J gene: TRBJ2-7; D gene: TRBD1; CDR3 protein: CASSLSGDREQYF; CDR3 DNA: TGTGCCAGCAGTTTATCTGGGGACAGGGAGCAGTACTTC
V gene: TRBV29-1; clone size: once; J gene: TRBJ1-2; D gene: TRBD1; CDR3 protein: CSVGVSGTGVGYGYTF; CDR3 DNA: TGCAGCGTTGGGGTTTCCGGGACAGGGGTTGGCTATGGCTACACCTTC
V gene: TRBV10-1; clone size: few; J gene: TRBJ1-2; D gene: -; CDR3 protein: CASSESINYGYTF; CDR3 DNA: TGCGCCAGCAGTGAGTCCATTAACTATGGCTACACCTTC
V gene: TRBV6-5; clone size: -; J gene: TRBJ1-2; D gene: TRBD1; CDR3 protein: CATWTGYYGYTF; CDR3 DNA: TGTGCCACCTGGACAGGTTACTATGGCTACACCTTC
V gene: TRBV5-5; clone size: once; J gene: TRBJ2-4; D gene: -; CDR3 protein: CASSPAFRLNTKNIQYF; CDR3 DNA: TGTGCCAGCAGCCCCGCCTTCAGGCTAAATACCAAAAACATTCAGTACTTC
V gene: TRBV19; clone size: -; J gene: TRBJ1-4; D gene: TRBD1; CDR3 protein: CASTKNRGDEKLFF; CDR3 DNA: TGTGCCAGTACCAAAAACAGGGGCGACGAAAAACTGTTTTTT
V gene: TRBV6-5; clone size: once; J gene: TRBJ2-1; D gene: TRBD2; CDR3 protein: CATLAGGLPYNEQFF; CDR3 DNA: TGTGCCACTCTAGCGGGGGGACTACCCTACAATGAGCAGTTCTTC
V gene: TRBV7-2; clone size: -; J gene: TRBJ2-2; D gene: TRBD1; CDR3 protein: CASSSDRVGTGELFF; CDR3 DNA: TGTGCCAGCAGCTCCGACAGGGTTGGAACCGGGGAGCTGTTTTTT
V gene: TRBV29-1; clone size: -; J gene: TRBJ2-7; D gene: -; CDR3 protein: CSVSFLNEQYF; CDR3 DNA: TGCAGCGTCTCGTTCCTAAACGAGCAGTACTTC
V gene: TRBV9; clone size: -; J gene: TRBJ1-3; D gene: TRBD1; CDR3 protein: CASGQGALSGNTIYF; CDR3 DNA: TGTGCCAGCGGGCAGGGGGCTCTCTCTGGAAACACCATATATTTT
V gene: TRBV18; clone size: -; J gene: TRBJ2-7; D gene: -; CDR3 protein: CASSPRILPSYEQYF; CDR3 DNA: TGTGCCAGCTCACCCAGAATACTACCGTCCTACGAGCAGTACTTC
V gene: TRBV2; clone size: -; J gene: TRBJ1-2; D gene: TRBD1; CDR3 protein: CASSAAGTAYGYTF; CDR3 DNA: TGTGCCAGCAGTGCCGCCGGGACAGCCTATGGCTACACCTTC
V gene: TRBV27; clone size: once; J gene: TRBJ1-1; D gene: TRBD1; CDR3 protein: CASSFQGGITEAFF; CDR3 DNA: TGTGCCAGCAGTTTTCAGGGGGGTATCACTGAAGCTTTCTTT
V gene: TRBV9; clone size: -; J gene: TRBJ2-1; D gene: -; CDR3 protein: CASSVAGDSYNEQFF; CDR3 DNA: TGTGCCAGCAGCGTAGCGGGGGACTCCTACAATGAGCAGTTCTTC
V gene: TRBV19; clone size: -; J gene: TRBJ1-2; D gene: -; CDR3 protein: CASSILAQGYGYTF; CDR3 DNA: TGTGCCAGTAGTATCTTAGCCCAGGGATATGGCTACACCTTC
V gene: TRBV19; clone size: -; J gene: TRBJ1-6; D gene: -; CDR3 protein: CASSPRQDTNSPLHF; CDR3 DNA: TGTGCCAGTAGTCCGAGACAGGACACCAATTCACCCCTCCACTTT
V gene: TRBV2; clone size: -; J gene: TRBJ1-2; D gene: -; CDR3 protein: CASSRAGRSPNGYTF; CDR3 DNA: TGTGCCAGCAGTAGGGCAGGGCGGTCCCCTAATGGCTACACCTTC
V gene: TRBV28; clone size: -; J gene: TRBJ2-3; D gene: -; CDR3 protein: CASKPGSTSTDTQYF; CDR3 DNA: TGTGCCAGCAAGCCGGGGTCCACTAGCACAGATACGCAGTATTTT
V gene: TRBV9; clone size: -; J gene: TRBJ1-1; D gene: TRBD1; CDR3 protein: CASSPGTGEAFF; CDR3 DNA: TGTGCCAGCAGCCCTGGGACAGGTGAAGCTTTCTTT
V gene: TRBV5-5; clone size: many; J gene: TRBJ2-1; D gene: TRBD1; CDR3 protein: CASSLRGQNNEQFF; CDR3 DNA: TGTGCCAGCAGCTTGAGGGGACAGAACAATGAGCAGTTCTTC